The 30 T cell receptor beta chains listed next were all sequenced from one sample in a study of blood T cell repertoires in COVID-19. The method was immunoSEQ multiplex PCR; TCRdb's version includes in-frame clones alone and lacks a portion of them. The data contain tens of thousands of clones, 80% to 90% of them singletons. The sample consisted of PBMCs or T cells enriched from blood (not recorded which). These receptors came from a woman in her thirties or forties with acute COVID-19.

As concerns this clone: An end of the junction does not agree with germline; a read error may underlie this. This chain uses TRBV5-1 with TRBJ2-5; 7 bases are a match to TRBD1. The germline V gene has CDR1 SGHRS and CDR2 YFSETQ. This CDR3 contains 19 residues. CDR3 nucleotide sequence: TGCGCCAGCAGCTTTGGTCCCGGAACAACAGGGGTCCGACAAGAGTCCCAGTACTTC. It encodes CASSFGPGTTGVRQESQYF.

The chain is built from TRBV7-8 and TRBJ1-5, with a weak D call TRBD1 (6 bases). Germline CDR1 reads SGHVS; CDR2 reads FQNEAQ. V was trimmed by 2 bases and J by 7 bases, leaving 12 bases between them. The CDR3 covers 14 residues. CDR3 in DNA: TGTGCCAGCAGCTTACGAGGTGGGGGCCAGCCCCAGCATTTT. Its protein is CASSLRGGGQPQHF.

The chain carries TRBV7-8 and TRBJ1-1; a weak D match, TRBD1 (6 bases). Trimming left V 3 bases short and J 4 bases short, with 15 bases between. Germline lookup yields CDR1 SGHVS and CDR2 FQNEAQ. This CDR3 spans 15 amino acids. CDR3 in DNA: TGTGCCAGCAGCTTGTTTACAGGGACGACCACTGAAGCTTTCTTT. Encoded protein: CASSLFTGTTTEAFF.

The chain uses TRBV7-6 and TRBJ2-3, with 10 bases identical to TRBD2. The germline V gene has CDR1 SGHVS and CDR2 FNYEAQ. CDR3 length: 17 residues. V was clipped by 5 bases and J by 2 bases; unmatched bases: 10. The CDR3 nucleotides read TGTGCCAGCAGCCCAGGTGCTAGCGGGAGAGTCACAGATACGCAGTATTTT. This sequence encodes CASSPGASGRVTDTQYF.

The chain couples TRBV4-2 to TRBJ1-2, with 10 bases lining up with TRBD1. Per the germline V gene, CDR1 is LGHNA and CDR2 is YNFKEQ. CDR3 size: 18 residues. Trimming cost V 4 bases and J 2 bases; bases outside gene matches: 13. CDR3 DNA sequence: TGTGCCAGCAGCCGACTCACCGGGACAGGGGTATCAAACTATGGCTACACCTTC. Protein product: CASSRLTGTGVSNYGYTF.

V and J are TRBV7-3 and TRBJ2-1, with D hard to call. Trimming cost V 8 bases and J 4 bases, with 12 bases left between them. CDR3 length equals 13 residues. The germline gives CDR1 SGHTA, CDR2 FQGTGA. In DNA form, the CDR3 reads TGTGCCAGCGCGGCTACCTCGTACAATGAGCAGTTCTTC. It specifies CASAATSYNEQFF.

The chain has TRBV4-1 and TRBJ1-1; D call uncertain. CDR3 length equals 16 residues. Germline-derived CDR1 and CDR2 are MGHRA and YSYEKL. V gave up 0 bases and J gave up 1 base, with 12 bases separating them. The CDR3 region is CASSQDISQWNTEAFF. The CDR3 region has the DNA TGCGCCAGCAGCCAAGATATTTCGCAGTGGAACACTGAAGCTTTCTTT.

The V gene is TRBV7-9, the J gene TRBJ1-2, with TRBD1 matching over 9 bases. V lost 4 bases, J lost 3 bases, and 3 bases stayed unmatched. Germline CDR1 SEHNR, CDR2 FQNEAQ (reference sequence). CDR3 length equals 14 residues. The CDR3 DNA is TGTGCCAGCAGCTGGGGGGACAGGGACTATGGCTACACCTTC. Residues: CASSWGDRDYGYTF.

The chain links TRBV13 to TRBJ1-5; D is possibly TRBD1 (5 bases). Trimming stripped 2 bases from V and 8 bases from J, with 19 bases between. The germline V gene has CDR1 PRHDT and CDR2 FYEKMQ (reference sequence). The CDR3 spans 16 residues. The DNA for the CDR3 is TGTGCCAGCAGCTTAAAGGTTGGGGCAGGGTGGGAGCCCCAGCATTTT. Its protein product is CASSLKVGAGWEPQHF. Drawing the rest from reference TRBV13 and TRBJ1-5, the complete variable domain is AAGVIQSPRHLIKEKRETATLKCYPIPRHDTVYWYQQGPGQDPQFLISFYEKMQSDKGSIPDRFSAQQFSDYHSELNMSSLELGDSALYFCASSLKVGAGWEPQHFGDGTRLSIL.

The chain links TRBV19 to TRBJ1-6, with 8 positions matching TRBD1. CDR1 LNHDA and CDR2 SQIVND come from the germline V gene (reference sequence). V was clipped by 6 bases and J by 7 bases; unmatched bases: 11. The CDR3 loop spans 16 amino acids. CDR3 sequence: CASSPDRVVPNSPLHF. DNA of the CDR3: TGTGCCAGTAGCCCGGACAGGGTTGTTCCCAATTCACCCCTCCACTTT.

The chain links TRBV6-5 to TRBJ1-3; D remains ambiguous. CDR3 size: 11 residues. V lost 10 bases, J lost 0 bases, and 4 bases lay in between. Germline V CDR1 and CDR2: MNHEY, SVGAGI. The CDR3 reads CATSSGNTIYF. For the CDR3, the DNA is TGTGCCACCTCCTCTGGAAACACCATATATTTT.

This chain links TRBV10-3 with TRBJ1-2; no clear D. CDR1 is ENHRY and CDR2 is SYGVKD in the germline V gene. V lost 6 bases, J lost 0 bases, and 23 bases lay in between. The CDR3 loop spans 18 amino acids. The CDR3 sequence: CAIRAGSGDASSNYGYTF. The CDR3 DNA reads as TGTGCCATCAGGGCGGGTTCGGGTGACGCCTCCTCTAACTATGGCTACACCTTC.

This chain uses TRBV10-3 with TRBJ2-1; TRBD1 matches 10 bases. Germline assignment: CDR1 ENHRY and CDR2 SYGVKD. The CDR3 consists of 13 residues. V gave up 10 bases and J gave up 9 bases; unmatched junction bases: 9. In DNA form, the CDR3 reads TGTGCCACCCGGACAGGGGGAAATAGTGAGCAGTTCTTC. Translated, it gives CATRTGGNSEQFF.

The chain combines TRBV6-4 with TRBJ2-2; TRBD2 agrees at 11 bases. J lost 5 bases, V lost 5 bases, and 7 bases had no gene match. The germline V gene has CDR1 MRHNA and CDR2 SNTAGT. The CDR3 has 16 residues. In nucleotides, the CDR3 is TGTGCCAGCAGTCCCACTAGCGGGAGACCAACCGGGGAGCTGTTTTTT. This encodes CASSPTSGRPTGELFF.

This chain joins TRBV2 and TRBJ2-7; 8 nucleotides line up with TRBD1. The CDR3 is made up of 13 amino acids. Germline CDR1 and CDR2: SNHLY and FYNNEI. Trimming took 6 bases from V and 3 from J; bases not matched to a gene: 4. The CDR3 is CASSWDRIYEQYF. For the CDR3, the DNA is TGTGCCAGCAGCTGGGACAGGATCTACGAGCAGTACTTC.

The gene calls are TRBV25-1 and TRBJ2-2; 12 bases match TRBD1. This CDR3 comprises 18 residues. Per the germline V gene, CDR1 is MGHDK and CDR2 is SYGVNS. With V trimmed by 5 bases and J by 6 bases, 13 bases remained unmatched. The CDR3 DNA reads TGTGCCAGCAGTACCCCCCTTGGGGGACAGGGGGCAGCCGGGGAGCTGTTTTTT. It encodes CASSTPLGGQGAAGELFF.

The chain employs TRBV28 and TRBJ2-3; 15 bases are a match to TRBD2. The CDR3 contains 17 residues. Germline lookup yields CDR1 MDHEN and CDR2 SYDVKM. J was trimmed by 5 bases and V by 5 bases; bases with no gene match: 8. CDR3 bases: TGTGCCAGCAGTCCCTGGACTAGCGGGGGGGCAGGAGATACGCAGTATTTT. Its translation: CASSPWTSGGAGDTQYF.

The chain joins TRBV28 to TRBJ1-2; D unresolved. The CDR3 contains 14 residues. Trimming pared 3 bases from V and 4 bases from J, leaving 12 bases between. Germline V gene lookup returns CDR1 MDHEN and CDR2 SYDVKM. The CDR3 DNA is TGTGCCAGCAGTTTGCCCAGAGGCAGCTATGGCTACACCTTC. This codes for CASSLPRGSYGYTF.

The V and J genes are TRBV2 and TRBJ2-1; D possibly corresponds to TRBD2 (6 bases). The CDR3 spans 13 residues. The V gene lost 4 bases and the J gene lost 3 bases, with 7 bases spanning the gap. The V gene's germline CDR1 is SNHLY and CDR2 FYNNEI. Here the CDR3 reads CASSGGVYNEQFF. CDR3 in DNA: TGTGCCAGCAGTGGGGGGGTCTACAATGAGCAGTTCTTC.

This clone was seen only once. This sequence joins TRBV18 and TRBJ1-1; possible D gene TRBD1, 5 bases. Germline loops: CDR1 KGHSH, CDR2 LQKENI. The CDR3 length is 14 residues. Trimming left V 3 bases short and J 4 bases short, with 12 bases between. CDR3 region: CASSPLQEGTEAFF. CDR3 bases: TGTGCCAGCTCACCCCTACAGGAGGGCACTGAAGCTTTCTTT.

The genes are TRBV5-1 and TRBJ1-1; tentatively, D is TRBD1 (6 bases). The length of the CDR3 is 16 residues. Germline V gene lookup returns CDR1 SGHRS and CDR2 YFSETQ. V was cut by 0 bases and J by 4 bases, with 16 bases left in between. The CDR3 nucleotides read TGCGCCAGCAGCTTGGGTTCTACAGGGCTACGCACTGAAGCTTTCTTT. It is translated as CASSLGSTGLRTEAFF. Variable domain in full (rest from reference TRBV5-1 and TRBJ1-1): KAGVTQTPRYLIKTRGQQVTLSCSPISGHRSVSWYQQTPGQGLQFLFEYFSETQRNKGNFPGRFSGRQFSNSRSEMNVSTLELGDSALYLCASSLGSTGLRTEAFFGQGTRLTVV.

This rearrangement joins TRBV4-1 to TRBJ1-1, with D unclear. The germline V gene encodes CDR1 MGHRA and CDR2 YSYEKL. Trimming removed 0 bases at V and 9 bases at J, with 8 bases between. The CDR3 has 12 amino acids. The CDR3 is CASSQDGQKAFF. Written as DNA, the CDR3 is TGCGCCAGCAGCCAAGATGGGCAGAAAGCTTTCTTT.

The CDR3 DNA follows: TGTGCCACCAGTGATCCCGCTGGGACAGGGGGGATCACCGGGGAGCTGTTTTTT. It is translated as CATSDPAGTGGITGELFF. The rearrangement links TRBV24-1 to TRBJ2-2; 11 nucleotides match TRBD1. CDR3 length: 18 amino acids. In germline, CDR1 is KGHDR, CDR2 SFDVKD. Trimming cost V 3 bases and J 4 bases; bases outside gene matches: 9.

This clone was detected only a few times. This chain connects TRBV7-9 to TRBJ2-7; D ambiguous. The CDR3 loop spans 13 amino acids. Germline loops: CDR1 SEHNR, CDR2 FQNEAQ (reference sequence). Between the trimmed V and J ends, which lost 2 bases and 0 bases, there was a span of 5 bases. For the CDR3, the DNA is TGTGCCAGCAGCTTATCCTACTCCTACGAGCAGTACTTC. It encodes CASSLSYSYEQYF.

This rearrangement joins TRBV28 to TRBJ1-1; 8 bases line up with TRBD1. Germline CDR1 and CDR2: MDHEN and SYDVKM. V lost 4 bases to trimming and J lost 2 bases; unmatched junction nucleotides: 3. The length of the CDR3 is 14 residues. CDR3 protein: CASSSPGGNTEAFF. The CDR3 nucleotides are TGTGCCAGCAGTTCCCCAGGGGGCAACACTGAAGCTTTCTTT.

V usage is TRBV3-1 (or the pseudogene TRBV3-2) and J usage is TRBJ1-2; D is ambiguous. Trimming took 7 bases from V and 5 from J, leaving 14 bases between them. CDR3 length equals 13 residues. Per the germline V gene, CDR1 is LGHDT and CDR2 is YNNKEL (reference sequence). CDR3 sequence: CASTLRGSYGYTF. The CDR3 bases are TGTGCCAGCACGCTTCGGGGATCTTATGGCTACACCTTC.

This clone was detected only once. The chain is built from TRBV5-4 and TRBJ2-5; 11 nucleotides align to TRBD2. J was trimmed by 3 bases and V by 0 bases; bases with no gene match: 4. Germline V gives CDR1 SGHNT, CDR2 YYREEE (reference sequence). The CDR3 contains 16 residues. The CDR3 sequence: CASSLGLAGREETQYF. DNA of the CDR3: TGTGCCAGCAGCTTGGGACTAGCGGGGCGAGAAGAGACCCAGTACTTC.

The chain uses TRBV15 and TRBJ2-7, with 9 nucleotides matching TRBD2. J was trimmed by 6 bases and V by 2 bases; bases with no gene match: 8. CDR3 length: 15 amino acids. The germline V gene has CDR1 LNHNV and CDR2 YYDKDF (reference sequence). The CDR3 is CATSRTPGLASEQYF. In nucleotides, the CDR3 is TGTGCCACCAGCAGAACTCCGGGACTAGCAAGCGAGCAGTACTTC.

The gene calls are TRBV19 and TRBJ2-7, with 9 bases identical to TRBD2. CDR3 length equals 15 residues. Per germline, CDR1 LNHDA and CDR2 SQIVND (reference sequence). The CDR3 nucleotides read TGTGCGCCGACCCCGGGGCGGGAGGGAGGGGACGAGCAGTACTTC. This translates into CAPTPGREGGDEQYF.

The CDR3 spells CASSGNPSGGATGYF. CDR3 nucleotide sequence: TGTGCCAGCAGTGGGAATCCTAGCGGGGGGGCAACAGGGTATTTT. V gene TRBV2 combines with J gene TRBJ2-3; 12 nucleotides align to TRBD2. V dropped 4 bases and J dropped 14; count of bases not matched to a gene: 13. Germline V gene sequence: CDR1 SNHLY, CDR2 FYNNEI. This CDR3 has 15 amino acids.